This TCR beta chain emerged from a study of CD8+ T cells in alopecia areata. J lost 3 bases, V lost 6 bases, and 8 bases had no gene match. CDR1 SGHNT and CDR2 YYREEE come from the germline V gene (reference sequence). This CDR3 contains 16 residues. Treatment given: oral pan-JAK inhibitor, 5-10 mg twice daily. Collection of lesional scalp punch biopsies and peripheral blood was performed in alopecia areata patients. Study-wide points: Normal skin contains resident alphabeta T cells, and these are also sequenced in scalp samples.

Many counts were recorded for this clone. Its antigen is unidentified. cDNA reverse transcribed from extracted RNA served as the sequencing template. Only in-frame clones appear in the TCRdb table, and some are missing; sequencing was by immunoSEQ multiplex PCR. The sample lists roughly 46,000 clones, around three fifths occurring once. The receptor was isolated from a human donor with alopecia areata. The genes are TRBV5-4 and TRBJ2-2; 10 bases fit TRBD2. The sequenced sample was CD8+ T cells sorted from blood, obtained at week 4, from a patient treated with tofacitinib. This CDR3 is CASISGTSEYTGELFF. CDR3 DNA sequence: TGTGCCAGCATATCCGGGACTAGCGAGTACACCGGGGAGCTGTTTTTT. The full variable domain, with the rest looked up from reference TRBV5-4 and TRBJ2-2, is ETGVTQSPTHLIKTRGQQVTLRCSSQSGHNTVSWYQQALGQGPQFIFQYYREEENGRGNFPPRFSGLQFPNYSSELNVNALELDDSALYLCASISGTSEYTGELFFGEGSRLTVL.